The rows below give T cell receptor beta chains drawn from one sample of a study of blood T cells in healthy people across ages. TCRdb processed the 5' RACE reads anew with MiXCR; each CDR3 protein has one entry. The sample holds 500,000 to 600,000 distinct CDR3 sequences; 25% to 30% are singletons and the top ten take about 18%. Source material: blood. These receptors were taken from a woman in her 70s in good health. CDR3s include the opening cysteine and the closing phenylalanine or tryptophan. The D gene is left open where the match is weak. Rows give clone size only sometimes, using once, few, many, or a class for an expanded clone.

TRBD2	.	TRBV6-2/TRBV6-3	TRBJ2-4	TGTGCCAGCACCCTAAACCCTACCGGGACTAGTAATTTC	CASTLNPTGTSNF
TRBD2	few	TRBV6-2/TRBV6-3	TRBJ2-7	TGTGCCAGCGGTTACTCGAGCTTACTAGCGGGGGGGTCCAGACCCTACGAGCAGTACTTC	CASGYSSLLAGGSRPYEQYF
TRBD2	.	TRBV5-1	TRBJ2-7	TGCGCCAGCAGCAAAGGGACTAACTACGAGCAGTACTTC	CASSKGTNYEQYF
TRBD2	few	TRBV29-1	TRBJ2-7	TGCAGCGTACTCCGGGAGGTCAGCGACGAGCAGTACTTC	CSVLREVSDEQYF
TRBD2	few	TRBV6-2/TRBV6-3	TRBJ2-5	TGTGCCAGCGGCATGGGGCTAGCGGACCGAGGGCGAGAGACCCAGTACTTC	CASGMGLADRGRETQYF
.	.	TRBV20-1	TRBJ2-3	TGCAGTGCTACCGTTGGGGGGGCCCTCAGCGATACGCAGTATTTT	CSATVGGALSDTQYF
.	.	TRBV30	TRBJ1-2	TGTGCCTGGAGGGGGCAGTCCGGCGGCTATGGCTACACCTTC	CAWRGQSGGYGYTF
.	few	TRBV20-1	TRBJ1-4	TGCAGTGCTAGGGTCCAAGGAGGTGAAAAACTGTTTTTT	CSARVQGGEKLFF
.	.	TRBV7-6	TRBJ1-1	TGTGCCAGCAGCTTAGAGGCAGGAGGAACTGAAGCTTCCTTT	CASSLEAGGTEASF
TRBD1	many	TRBV10-3	TRBJ2-5	TGTGCCATCAGTGAGTCAACAGGGGGCAGTGAGACCCAGTACTTC	CAISESTGGSETQYF
.	few	TRBV12-3/TRBV12-4	TRBJ2-5	TGTGCCAGCGGGCAGGTGTCTGAGACCCAGTACTTC	CASGQVSETQYF
.	.	TRBV12-3/TRBV12-4	TRBJ1-1	TGTGCCAGCAGTTTTCCTGCGCGGGGATGGACTGAAGCTTTCTTT	CASSFPARGWTEAFF
.	many	TRBV7-2	TRBJ2-7	TGTGCCAGCAGCTTAGGAACGGGGCCTTACGAGCAGTACTTC	CASSLGTGPYEQYF
.	.	TRBV11-1	TRBJ2-5	TGTGCCAGCAGCTGGGGCGGAAGGGGAGAGACCCAGTACTTC	CASSWGGRGETQYF
TRBD1	few	TRBV7-3	TRBJ1-1	TGTGCCAGCAGCACGACAGGGGGCCGGAACACTGAAGCTTTCTTT	CASSTTGGRNTEAFF
.	.	TRBV6-5	TRBJ2-7	TGTGCCAGCAGTTACCGGACAGCCGGCTACGAGCAGTACTTC	CASSYRTAGYEQYF
TRBD2	.	TRBV5-1	TRBJ2-1	TGCGCCAGCAGCCAAATGCGGGGGGTTTACAATGAGCAGTTCTTC	CASSQMRGVYNEQFF
TRBD2	.	TRBV28	TRBJ2-5	TGTGCCAGCATCCCGGGACTAGCGGCTTACCAAGAGACCCAGTACTTC	CASIPGLAAYQETQYF
.	few	TRBV6-2/TRBV6-3	TRBJ2-4	TGTGCCAGCACCCCGGTGGACGCCAAAAACATTCAGTACTTC	CASTPVDAKNIQYF
.	many	TRBV4-2	TRBJ2-7	TGTGCCAGCAGCCCGGGGACTCGGGGCAACTACGAGCAGTACTTC	CASSPGTRGNYEQYF
.	.	TRBV7-3	TRBJ2-6	TGTGCCAGCAGCTCCAAGACAGGCTCCTCTGGGGCCAACGTCCTGACTTTC	CASSSKTGSSGANVLTF
.	once	TRBV29-1	TRBJ1-4	TGCAGCGTTGTACCCATATCCTCCGAAAAACTGTCTTTT	CSVVPISSEKLSF
TRBD2	few	TRBV3-1	TRBJ2-1	TGTGCCAGCAGCCTGACTAGCGGAAGATACAATGAGCAGTTCTTC	CASSLTSGRYNEQFF
TRBD1	few	TRBV7-2	TRBJ1-5	TGTGCCAGCAGCTCAGGGGGCGCACGGCCCCAGCATTTT	CASSSGGARPQHF
TRBD1	few	TRBV20-1	TRBJ1-2	TGCAGTGCTAGACGCCCGCCTCCTCTCTCAGGGGGCTACTATGGCTACACCTTC	CSARRPPPLSGGYYGYTF
.	.	TRBV29-1	TRBJ2-6	TGCAGCGTTGAAGAGGGCCTTCATACCTCTGGGGCCAACGTCCTGACTTTC	CSVEEGLHTSGANVLTF
.	few	TRBV6-5	TRBJ1-2	TGTGCCAGCAGTTACTCCCGGCGACAGGTCGACGCGAGTGGCTACACCTTC	CASSYSRRQVDASGYTF
TRBD2	.	TRBV3-1	TRBJ2-1	TGTGCCAGCAGCCAGCCACCTAGCGGGGCCAACAATGAGCAGTTCTTC	CASSQPPSGANNEQFF
.	.	TRBV4-3	TRBJ2-6	TGCGCCAGCAGCCAAGACGTGTCGATCCGGGGCTTATACTCTGGGGCCAACGTCCTGACTTTC	CASSQDVSIRGLYSGANVLTF
TRBD2	few	TRBV12-3/TRBV12-4	TRBJ2-2	TGTGCCAGCACCACCCGGACTAGCGGGAAGGGGAACACCGGGGAGCTGTTTTTT	CASTTRTSGKGNTGELFF
TRBD1	few	TRBV12-3/TRBV12-4	TRBJ1-2	TGTGCCAGCGGATCGACCGGACAGGGCCCCTCCACCTTC	CASGSTGQGPSTF
TRBD1	.	TRBV2	TRBJ2-5	TGTGCCAGCAGCCGCCTGACAGGGGAAGAGACCCAGTACTTC	CASSRLTGEETQYF
TRBD1	.	TRBV14	TRBJ1-2	TGTGCCAGCAGCCAAGATGACAGGGTGGGTGGCTACACCTTC	CASSQDDRVGGYTF
.	many	TRBV7-9	TRBJ1-1	TGTGCCAGCAGCTTAGGACTGGGAAACACTGAAGCTTTCTTT	CASSLGLGNTEAFF
.	.	TRBV9	TRBJ1-2	TGTGCCAGCAGCGTAGAGCCGAGCTATGGCTACACCTTC	CASSVEPSYGYTF
.	.	TRBV20-1	TRBJ2-5	TGCAGTGGACAGGACAGCCAAGAGACCCAGTACTTC	CSGQDSQETQYF
.	.	TRBV21-1	TRBJ1-5	TGTGCCAGCAGCATGCGAGGTCTCAGGGGCAATCAGCCCCAGCATTTT	CASSMRGLRGNQPQHF
TRBD1	once	TRBV20-1	TRBJ2-7	TGCAGTGCTAGCCCCCGGGACAGGGTCTACGAGCAGTACTTC	CSASPRDRVYEQYF
.	.	TRBV5-1	TRBJ2-7	TGCGCCAGCAGCTTGGCGCAGGGCATCTCCTACGAGCAGTACTTC	CASSLAQGISYEQYF
.	.	TRBV6-5	TRBJ1-5	TGTGCCAGCAGTTCAGGACAGCATCGTCAGCCCCAGCATTTT	CASSSGQHRQPQHF
TRBD1	.	TRBV6-1	TRBJ1-5	TGTGCCAGCAGGGAACAGGGGAGGCCCACAGCAGCCCAGCATTTT	CASREQGRPTAAQHF
.	.	TRBV25-1	TRBJ2-5	TGTGCCAGCAGTGATACTAGGGGGGCAGGGGAGACCCAGTACTTC	CASSDTRGAGETQYF
.	.	TRBV7-9	TRBJ1-4	TGTGCCAGCAGCCCAATGATCTCTCAGGGACTTAATGAAAAACTGTTTTTT	CASSPMISQGLNEKLFF
.	few	TRBV20-1	TRBJ1-2	TGCAGTGCTTCCGGCCCGAACGTCTATGGCTACACCTTC	CSASGPNVYGYTF
.	.	TRBV28	TRBJ2-6	TGTGCCAGCAGTTTGGCAGGGAGAAACTCTGGGGCCAACGTCCTGACTTTC	CASSLAGRNSGANVLTF
.	few	TRBV25-1	TRBJ1-1	TGTGCCAGCAGTGAGGACAGAATGAACACTGAAGCTTTCTTT	CASSEDRMNTEAFF
.	.	TRBV6-2/TRBV6-3	TRBJ2-5	TGTGCCACCGGGGTTGGGACCCAGTACTTC	CATGVGTQYF
.	few	TRBV29-1	TRBJ2-1	TGCAGCGTTAGGCAGTCCTACAATGAGCAGTTCTTC	CSVRQSYNEQFF
TRBD2	many	TRBV6-2/TRBV6-3	TRBJ2-3	TGTGCCAGCAGTTACTCCGGGACTAGCGGGGAGGCGCAGTATTTT	CASSYSGTSGEAQYF
.	.	TRBV7-9	TRBJ1-1	TGTGCCAGCAGCTGGGGGACAATTAACACTGAAGCTTTCTTT	CASSWGTINTEAFF
.	.	TRBV9	TRBJ1-2	TGTGCCAGCAGCTCCCCGGGCAGTACCTATGGCTACACCTTC	CASSSPGSTYGYTF
TRBD1	.	TRBV28	TRBJ2-7	TGTGCCAGCAGTGCGACAGGGACCTACGAGCAGTACTTC	CASSATGTYEQYF
.	.	TRBV6-6	TRBJ2-5	TGTGCCAGCAAAAAAACAGGTGACCAAGAGACCCAGTACTTC	CASKKTGDQETQYF
.	.	TRBV6-2/TRBV6-3	TRBJ1-1	TGTGCCAGCAGTTTCCGGCTACCGAACACTGAAGCTTTCTTT	CASSFRLPNTEAFF
TRBD2	.	TRBV5-1	TRBJ2-7	TGCGCCAGCAGCTTGTTGACCGGCGGGGGGGAGCAGTACTTC	CASSLLTGGGEQYF
.	few	TRBV20-1	TRBJ2-3	TGCAGTGCCCAACTACACAGGGATTCGCAGTATTTT	CSAQLHRDSQYF
.	.	TRBV20-1	TRBJ1-4	TGCAGTGCTAGAGACGCATCCCAGGGGTCTAATGAAAAACTGTTTTTT	CSARDASQGSNEKLFF